A selection of T cell receptor beta chains follows, all from one sample in a study of cytomegalovirus exposure and HLA in healthy donors. Produced via immunoSEQ multiplex PCR; TCRdb's table is partial and in-frame only. The sample yields over 150,000 clones, 65% to 80% seen once. Sequencing input: PBMCs. The origin of the receptors is a man aged 35-49 years in good health and CMV-seronegative. The CDR3 runs from the conserved cysteine through the conserved F or W. D genes are given only for firm matches. Clone size appears in some rows only: once, few, many, or a class for an expanded clone.

d_gene	abundance	v_gene	j_gene	CDR3aa	CDR3nt
.	.	TRBV5-1	TRBJ1-6	CASSPNPQVNSPLHF	TGCGCCAGCAGCCCCAACCCACAGGTTAATTCACCCCTCCACTTT
.	once	TRBV5-1	TRBJ2-5	CASSLGQLRETQYF	TGCGCCAGCAGCCTCGGACAGTTGAGGGAGACCCAGTACTTC
TRBD2	few	TRBV7-8	TRBJ2-1	CASSFLRGGPGEQFF	TGTGCCAGCAGCTTTTTGCGGGGGGGTCCTGGTGAGCAGTTCTTC
.	.	TRBV10-2	TRBJ2-3	CASSERQSTDTQYF	TGCGCCAGCAGTGAGAGACAGAGCACAGATACGCAGTATTTT
TRBD2	few	TRBV18	TRBJ2-1	CASSPLGLAGGDEQFF	TGTGCCAGCTCACCACTGGGACTAGCGGGAGGGGATGAGCAGTTCTTC
.	.	TRBV2	TRBJ2-1	CASRDTPSVRFF	TGTGCCAGCAGGGACACCCCTTCCGTCCGGTTCTTC
TRBD1	.	TRBV7-2	TRBJ2-7	CASSLDRALEQYF	TGTGCCAGCAGCCTGGACAGGGCACTCGAGCAGTACTTC
.	.	TRBV5-4	TRBJ2-3	CASRSVTDTQYF	TGTGCCAGCAGGTCGGTCACAGATACGCAGTATTTT
TRBD2	.	TRBV28	TRBJ2-1	CASSSLILAGGSYNEQFF	TGTGCCAGCAGTTCCCTCATTCTAGCGGGAGGTTCCTACAATGAGCAGTTCTTC
TRBD2	.	TRBV19	TRBJ2-7	CASSGSGVRYEQYF	TGTGCCAGCAGCGGGAGTGGAGTGAGATACGAGCAGTACTTC
.	.	TRBV5-6	TRBJ1-5	CASSLGGTHQPQHF	TGTGCCAGCAGCTTGGGCGGAACTCATCAGCCCCAGCATTTT
TRBD2	.	TRBV5-1	TRBJ2-3	CASSLQPGTSGSFTDTQYF	TGCGCCAGCAGCCTCCAACCCGGGACTAGCGGGAGCTTCACAGATACGCAGTATTTT
.	.	TRBV6-5	TRBJ1-4	CASSYSSGGVNEKLFF	TGTGCCAGCAGTTACTCCTCGGGAGGGGTCAATGAAAAACTGTTTTTT
TRBD2	.	TRBV5-6	TRBJ2-3	CASSFFLAGVTDTQYF	TGTGCCAGCAGCTTTTTTCTAGCGGGGGTCACAGATACGCAGTATTTT
TRBD2	few	TRBV28	TRBJ2-3	CASGSPGLAVLSTDTQYF	TGTGCCAGCGGTAGTCCGGGACTAGCGGTCCTTAGCACAGATACGCAGTATTTT
.	.	TRBV6-1	TRBJ2-1	CASSDPGNEQFF	TGTGCCAGCAGTGACCCAGGGAATGAGCAGTTCTTC
.	.	TRBV28	TRBJ2-6	CASETRAGANGLTF	TGTGCCAGCGAGACGAGGGCAGGGGCCAACGGCCTGACTTTC
.	.	TRBV28	TRBJ1-2	CASSLDRIYGYTF	TGTGCCAGCAGTTTAGACAGGATCTATGGCTACACCTTC
.	.	TRBV5-6	TRBJ2-2	CASRDSAGIYTGELFF	TGTGCCAGCAGAGACTCTGCGGGAATCTACACCGGGGAGCTGTTTTTT
TRBD1	.	TRBV27	TRBJ2-7	CASSPVVRQGTYEQYF	TGTGCCAGCAGTCCAGTCGTTCGACAGGGGACTTACGAGCAGTACTTC
TRBD2	.	TRBV13	TRBJ2-7	CASSPRRTSGRWGEQYF	TGTGCCAGCAGCCCACGCCGGACTAGCGGGAGGTGGGGTGAGCAGTACTTC
TRBD1	.	TRBV4-1	TRBJ1-2	CASSQEPTGGYGYTF	TGCGCCAGCAGCCAAGAGCCTACAGGGGGCTATGGCTACACCTTC
TRBD2	few	TRBV9	TRBJ2-5	CASSVEGLAGGETQYF	TGTGCCAGCAGCGTCGAAGGGCTAGCGGGAGGGGAGACCCAGTACTTC
TRBD1	.	TRBV7-6	TRBJ1-1	CASSVLGTGEAFF	TGTGCCAGCAGCGTACTCGGGACAGGGGAAGCTTTCTTT
.	.	TRBV14	TRBJ1-4	CASSQDRGSRNQKLFF	TGTGCCAGCAGCCAAGATCGAGGGAGTAGGAATCAAAAACTGTTTTTT
TRBD1	.	TRBV5-5	TRBJ2-1	CASTQIQGARNEQFF	TGTGCCAGCACCCAGATACAGGGGGCTAGGAATGAGCAGTTCTTC
TRBD2	few	TRBV4-2	TRBJ2-1	CASSQVGGRTNNEQFF	TGTGCCAGCAGCCAAGTGGGCGGGAGGACCAACAATGAGCAGTTCTTC
.	.	TRBV19	TRBJ1-1	CASSRQGSAFF	TGTGCCAGTAGTAGGCAGGGGAGCGCTTTCTTT
.	once	TRBV5-6	TRBJ2-7	CASTGRTVGRYEQYF	TGTGCCAGCACCGGGAGGACAGTTGGTCGCTACGAGCAGTACTTC
TRBD2	.	TRBV10-3	TRBJ2-3	CAISAPGREADTQYF	TGTGCCATCAGTGCACCCGGGAGGGAGGCAGATACGCAGTATTTT
.	.	TRBV15	TRBJ2-1	CATSSPQGIVRNEQFF	TGTGCCACCAGCTCCCCGCAGGGGATTGTACGGAATGAGCAGTTCTTC
.	.	TRBV19	TRBJ1-5	CASSSPGALSNQPQHF	TGTGCCAGTAGTAGCCCAGGGGCCTTGAGCAATCAGCCCCAGCATTTT
TRBD2	.	TRBV7-2	TRBJ2-1	CASSRSSGSYNEQFF	TGTGCCAGCAGCCGGTCTAGCGGATCTTACAATGAGCAGTTCTTC
.	.	TRBV29-1	TRBJ2-1	CSVGDNGDYRYREQFF	TGCAGCGTTGGGGACAACGGGGACTATCGATATCGGGAGCAGTTCTTC
TRBD1	few	TRBV5-1	TRBJ2-3	CASSPSQGRHTQYF	TGCGCCAGCAGCCCCTCACAGGGGAGACATACGCAGTATTTT
.	.	TRBV7-9	TRBJ2-3	CASSSEGPYTQYF	TGTGCCAGCAGCTCGGAGGGTCCGTATACGCAGTATTTT
TRBD1	.	TRBV7-6	TRBJ1-1	CASSFFSSGTGGPEAFF	TGTGCCAGCAGCTTCTTCAGTTCGGGGACAGGGGGCCCTGAAGCTTTCTTT
TRBD2	once	TRBV13	TRBJ2-5	CASSSSGGYQETQYF	TGCGCCAGCAGCAGTAGCGGGGGGTACCAAGAGACCCAGTACTTC
TRBD1	.	TRBV30	TRBJ2-3	CAWSVDRADTQYF	TGTGCCTGGAGTGTAGACAGGGCCGATACGCAGTATTTT
TRBD2	.	TRBV27	TRBJ2-2	CASSLASGRVIGELFF	TGTGCCAGCAGTTTGGCGAGCGGGAGGGTTATCGGGGAGCTGTTTTTT
.	.	TRBV19	TRBJ2-1	CASSIGWRDEQFF	TGTGCCAGTAGTATAGGATGGAGGGATGAGCAGTTCTTC
TRBD2	few	TRBV5-1	TRBJ2-3	CASRMTSGRSTDTQYF	TGCGCCAGCAGGATGACTAGCGGGAGGTCCACAGATACGCAGTATTTT
TRBD1	.	TRBV5-4	TRBJ2-2	CASSPRQGSGGELFF	TGTGCCAGCAGCCCTAGACAGGGGTCGGGCGGGGAGCTGTTTTTT
TRBD2	.	TRBV7-9	TRBJ2-1	CAVQEGRLAGGDEQFF	TGTGCCGTACAGGAAGGGCGGCTAGCGGGAGGTGATGAGCAGTTCTTC
TRBD2	.	TRBV6-1	TRBJ2-1	CASTPTSGRDNEQFF	TGTGCCAGCACTCCGACTAGCGGGAGGGACAATGAGCAGTTCTTC
TRBD1	.	TRBV7-2	TRBJ1-2	CASSLRTGGLEGYTF	TGTGCCAGCAGCTTACGGACAGGGGGCTTAGAGGGCTACACCTTC
TRBD1	.	TRBV13	TRBJ1-3	CASRERGRLGNTIYF	TGTGCCAGCAGGGAGAGGGGGCGACTAGGAAACACCATATATTTT
TRBD1	.	TRBV28	TRBJ1-2	CASKAGGIYGYTF	TGTGCCAGCAAGGCAGGGGGTATCTATGGCTACACCTTC
.	.	TRBV10-3	TRBJ2-7	CAISGTDYEQYF	TGTGCCATCAGTGGGACAGACTACGAGCAGTACTTC
.	.	TRBV15	TRBJ1-2	CATSRDQNRIDGYTF	TGTGCCACCAGCAGAGATCAGAACAGGATTGATGGCTACACCTTC
TRBD1	.	TRBV28	TRBJ2-3	CASSAGQGATDTQYF	TGTGCCAGCAGTGCCGGACAGGGGGCAACAGATACGCAGTATTTT
.	.	TRBV7-9	TRBJ2-7	CASSFPQGTPNSYEQYF	TGTGCCAGCAGCTTCCCACAGGGAACTCCCAACTCCTACGAGCAGTACTTC
.	.	TRBV5-1	TRBJ2-2	CASSRLDTGELFF	TGCGCCAGCAGCCGTCTAGACACCGGGGAGCTGTTTTTT
TRBD2	.	TRBV27	TRBJ2-7	CASSPLAGGPEEQYF	TGTGCCAGCAGCCCTCTAGCGGGAGGGCCTGAAGAGCAGTACTTC
.	few	TRBV27	TRBJ2-1	CASSLRSGEQFF	TGTGCCAGCAGTTTAAGGTCGGGTGAGCAGTTCTTC
TRBD2	.	TRBV7-2	TRBJ2-7	CASSSGLAGGHEQYF	TGTGCCAGCAGCTCAGGACTAGCGGGGGGGCACGAGCAGTACTTC